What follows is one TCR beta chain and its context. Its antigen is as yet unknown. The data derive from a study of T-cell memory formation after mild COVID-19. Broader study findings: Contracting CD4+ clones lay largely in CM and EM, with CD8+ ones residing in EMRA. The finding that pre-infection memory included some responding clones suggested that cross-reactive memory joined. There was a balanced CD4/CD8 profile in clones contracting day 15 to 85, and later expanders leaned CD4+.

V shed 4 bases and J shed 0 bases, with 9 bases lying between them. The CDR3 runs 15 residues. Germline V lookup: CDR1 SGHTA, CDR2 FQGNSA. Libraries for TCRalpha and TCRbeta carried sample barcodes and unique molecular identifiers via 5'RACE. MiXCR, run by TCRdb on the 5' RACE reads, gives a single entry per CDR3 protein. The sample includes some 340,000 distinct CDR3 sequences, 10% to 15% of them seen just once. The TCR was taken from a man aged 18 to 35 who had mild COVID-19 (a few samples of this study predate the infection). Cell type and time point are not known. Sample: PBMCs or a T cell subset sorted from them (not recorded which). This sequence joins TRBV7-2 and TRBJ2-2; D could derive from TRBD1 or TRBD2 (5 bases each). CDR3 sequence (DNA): TGTGCCAGCAGCTCGTCGGGACCGAACACCGGGGAGCTGTTTTTT. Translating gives CASSSSGPNTGELFF. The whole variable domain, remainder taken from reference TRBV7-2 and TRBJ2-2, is GAGVSQSPSNKVTEKGKDVELRCDPISGHTALYWYRQSLGQGLEFLIYFQGNSAPDKSGLPSDRFSAERTGGSVSTLTIQRTQQEDSAVYLCASSSSGPNTGELFFGEGSRLTVL.